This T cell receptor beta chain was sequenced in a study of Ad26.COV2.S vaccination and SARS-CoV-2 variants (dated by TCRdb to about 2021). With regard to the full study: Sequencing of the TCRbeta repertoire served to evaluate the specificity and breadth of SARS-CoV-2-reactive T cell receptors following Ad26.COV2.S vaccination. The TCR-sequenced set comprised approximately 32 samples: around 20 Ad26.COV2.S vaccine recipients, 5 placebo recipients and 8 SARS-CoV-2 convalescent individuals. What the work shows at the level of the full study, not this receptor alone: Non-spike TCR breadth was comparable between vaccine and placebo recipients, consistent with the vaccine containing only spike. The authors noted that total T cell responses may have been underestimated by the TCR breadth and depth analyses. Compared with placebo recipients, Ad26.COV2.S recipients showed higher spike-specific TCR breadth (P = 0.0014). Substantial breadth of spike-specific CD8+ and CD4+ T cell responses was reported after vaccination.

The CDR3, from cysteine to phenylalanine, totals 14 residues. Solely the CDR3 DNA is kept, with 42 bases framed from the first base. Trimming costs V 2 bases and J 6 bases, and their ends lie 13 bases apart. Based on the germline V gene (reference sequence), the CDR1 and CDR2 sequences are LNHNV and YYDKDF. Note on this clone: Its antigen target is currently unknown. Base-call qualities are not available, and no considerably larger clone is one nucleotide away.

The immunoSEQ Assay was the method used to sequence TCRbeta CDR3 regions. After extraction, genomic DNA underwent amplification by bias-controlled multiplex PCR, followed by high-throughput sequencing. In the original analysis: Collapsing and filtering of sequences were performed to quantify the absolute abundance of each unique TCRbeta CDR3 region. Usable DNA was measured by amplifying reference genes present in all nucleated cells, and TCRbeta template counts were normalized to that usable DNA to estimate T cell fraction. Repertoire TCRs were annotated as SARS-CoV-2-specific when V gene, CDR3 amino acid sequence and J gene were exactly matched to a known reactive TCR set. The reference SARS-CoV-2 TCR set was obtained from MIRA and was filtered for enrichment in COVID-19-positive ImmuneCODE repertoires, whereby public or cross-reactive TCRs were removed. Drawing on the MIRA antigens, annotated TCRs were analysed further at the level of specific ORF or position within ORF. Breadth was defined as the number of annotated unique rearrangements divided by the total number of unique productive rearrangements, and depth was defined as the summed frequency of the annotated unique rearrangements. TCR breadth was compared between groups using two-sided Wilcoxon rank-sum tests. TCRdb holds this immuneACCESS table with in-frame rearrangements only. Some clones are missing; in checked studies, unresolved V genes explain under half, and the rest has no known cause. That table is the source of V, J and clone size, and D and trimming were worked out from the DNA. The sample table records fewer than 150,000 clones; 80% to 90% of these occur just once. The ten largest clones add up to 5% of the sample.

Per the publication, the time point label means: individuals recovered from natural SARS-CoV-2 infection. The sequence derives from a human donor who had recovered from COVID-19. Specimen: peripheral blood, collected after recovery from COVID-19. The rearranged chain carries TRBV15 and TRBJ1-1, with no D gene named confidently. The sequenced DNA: TGTGCCACCAGCAGACCGGAGGGTTGGCCTGAAGCTTTCTTT. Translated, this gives CATSRPEGWPEAFF.